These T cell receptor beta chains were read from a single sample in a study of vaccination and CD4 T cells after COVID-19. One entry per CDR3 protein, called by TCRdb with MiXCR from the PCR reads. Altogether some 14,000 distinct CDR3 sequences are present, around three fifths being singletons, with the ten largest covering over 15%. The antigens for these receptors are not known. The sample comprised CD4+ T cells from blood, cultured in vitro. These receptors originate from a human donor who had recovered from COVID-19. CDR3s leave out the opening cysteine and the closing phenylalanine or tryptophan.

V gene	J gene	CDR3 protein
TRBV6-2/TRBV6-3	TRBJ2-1	ASSYDNEQF
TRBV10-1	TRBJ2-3	ASSSGSLADTQY
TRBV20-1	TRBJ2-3	SASSGLTDTQY
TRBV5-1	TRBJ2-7	ASSWGLADSGSEQY
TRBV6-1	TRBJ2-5	ASSAGTSGSLKTQY
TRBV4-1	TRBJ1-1	ASSRGAF
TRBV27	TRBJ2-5	ASSFGTGVETQY
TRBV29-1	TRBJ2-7	SVAGSSYEQY
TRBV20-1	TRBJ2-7	SARDPEGGPREQY
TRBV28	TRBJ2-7	ASKASGRRDEQY
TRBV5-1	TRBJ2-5	ASSLEVSREETQY
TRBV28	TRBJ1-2	ASSRPGQAVSNYGYT
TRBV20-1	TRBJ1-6	SAAPPLGSSYNSPLH
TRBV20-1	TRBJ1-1	SAWDRGDTEAF
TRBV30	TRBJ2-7	AWSEGRAYEQY
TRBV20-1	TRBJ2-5	SAIYGRGETQY
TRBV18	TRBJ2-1	ASSGKGLAIHEQF
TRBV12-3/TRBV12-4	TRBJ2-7	ASSFWGSEQY
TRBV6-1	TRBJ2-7	ASSIPGGYEQY
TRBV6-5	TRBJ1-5	ASSYSRNQPQH
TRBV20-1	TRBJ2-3	SAIGGTDTQY
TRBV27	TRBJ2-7	ASSLKVTGAFYEQY
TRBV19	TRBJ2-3	ASSGGRGDTQY